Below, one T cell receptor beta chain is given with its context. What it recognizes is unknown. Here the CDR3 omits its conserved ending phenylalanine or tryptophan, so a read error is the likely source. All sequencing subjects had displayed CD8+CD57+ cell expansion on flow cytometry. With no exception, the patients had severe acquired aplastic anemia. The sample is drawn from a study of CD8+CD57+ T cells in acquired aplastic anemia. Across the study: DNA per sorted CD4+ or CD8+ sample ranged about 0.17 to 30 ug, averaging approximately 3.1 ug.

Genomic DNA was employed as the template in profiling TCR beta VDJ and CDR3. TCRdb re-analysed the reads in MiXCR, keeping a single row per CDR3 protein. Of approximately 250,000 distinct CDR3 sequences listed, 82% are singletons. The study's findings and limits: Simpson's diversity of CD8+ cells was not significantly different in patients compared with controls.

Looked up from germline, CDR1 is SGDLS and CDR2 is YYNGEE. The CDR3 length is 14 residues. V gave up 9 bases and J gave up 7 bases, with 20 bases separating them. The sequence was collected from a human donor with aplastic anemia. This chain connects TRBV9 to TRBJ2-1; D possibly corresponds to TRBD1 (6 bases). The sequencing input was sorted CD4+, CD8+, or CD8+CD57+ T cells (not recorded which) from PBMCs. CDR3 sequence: CATSDWDNWNEQFY. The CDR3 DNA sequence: TGTGCCACCAGTGACTGGGACAACTGGAATGAGCAGTTCTAC.